This note documents a single TCR beta chain sequence. Antigen unknown. This record comes from a study of cytomegalovirus exposure and HLA in healthy donors. Study outcomes and limitations: The study listed approximately 160 cytomegalovirus-associated TCR beta chains. In an earlier analysis, about 90% or about 30%: the productive usage of most TCR beta V segments.

PCR was performed using 60 Vbeta and 13 Jbeta primers. The protocol was immunoSEQ multiplex PCR, while the TCRdb copy is restricted to in-frame clones and leaves out a portion. This table holds about 130,000 clones. This CDR3 has 14 residues. Germline V gives CDR1 SGHVS, CDR2 FNYEAQ. The V and J ends lost 3 bases and 5 bases respectively, with 11 bases between them. The chain carries TRBV7-6 and TRBJ2-1; tentative D call: TRBD1 (5 bases). The sequence came from a woman between 35 and 50 years old in good health and CMV-seropositive. The material sequenced was PBMCs. DNA for the CDR3: TGTGCCAGCAGCTTCAGGGCTGGTCACAATGAGCAGTTCTTC. Translated: CASSFRAGHNEQFF.